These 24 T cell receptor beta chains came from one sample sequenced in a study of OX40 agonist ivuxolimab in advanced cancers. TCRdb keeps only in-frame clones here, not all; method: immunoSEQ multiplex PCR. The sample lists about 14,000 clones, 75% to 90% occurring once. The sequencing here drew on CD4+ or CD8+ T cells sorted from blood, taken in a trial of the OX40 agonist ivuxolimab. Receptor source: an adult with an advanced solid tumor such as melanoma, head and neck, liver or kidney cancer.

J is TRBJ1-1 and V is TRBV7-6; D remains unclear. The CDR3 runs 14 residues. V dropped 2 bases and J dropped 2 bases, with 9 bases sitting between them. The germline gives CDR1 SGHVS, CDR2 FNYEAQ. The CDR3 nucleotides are TGTGCCAGCAGCTTAACCCCCAGAAACACTGAAGCTTTCTTT. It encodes CASSLTPRNTEAFF.

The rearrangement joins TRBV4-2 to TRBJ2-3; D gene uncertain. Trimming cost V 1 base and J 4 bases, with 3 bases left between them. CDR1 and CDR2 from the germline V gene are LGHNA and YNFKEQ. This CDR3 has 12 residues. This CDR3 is CASSQVADTQYF. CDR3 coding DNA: TGTGCCAGCAGCCAAGTTGCAGATACGCAGTATTTT.

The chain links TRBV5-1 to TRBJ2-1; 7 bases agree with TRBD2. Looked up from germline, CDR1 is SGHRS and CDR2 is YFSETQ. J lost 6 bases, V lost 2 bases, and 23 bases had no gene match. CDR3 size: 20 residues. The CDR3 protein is CASSFGWSRRSGDGRNEQFF. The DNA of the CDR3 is TGCGCCAGCAGCTTTGGGTGGTCTAGGAGAAGCGGGGACGGCCGCAATGAGCAGTTCTTC.

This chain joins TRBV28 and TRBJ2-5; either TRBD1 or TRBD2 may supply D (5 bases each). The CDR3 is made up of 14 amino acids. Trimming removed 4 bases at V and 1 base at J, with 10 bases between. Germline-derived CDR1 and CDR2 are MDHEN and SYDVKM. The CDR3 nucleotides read TGTGCCAGCAGTTATCGGGACGTCCAAGAGACCCAGTACTTC. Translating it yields CASSYRDVQETQYF.

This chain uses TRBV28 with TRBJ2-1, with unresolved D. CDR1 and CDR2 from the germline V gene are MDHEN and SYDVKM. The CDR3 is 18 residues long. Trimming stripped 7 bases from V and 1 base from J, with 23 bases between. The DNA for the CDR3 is TGTGCCAGCACCAAAACCCCCGTAGGTTACCTTTCCTACAATGAGCAGTTCTTC. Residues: CASTKTPVGYLSYNEQFF.

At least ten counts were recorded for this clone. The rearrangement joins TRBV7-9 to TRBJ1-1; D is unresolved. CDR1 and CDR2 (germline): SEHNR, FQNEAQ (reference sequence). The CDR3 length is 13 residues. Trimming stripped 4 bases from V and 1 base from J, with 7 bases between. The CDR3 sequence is CASSWAPNTEAFF. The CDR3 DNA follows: TGTGCCAGCAGCTGGGCCCCGAACACTGAAGCTTTCTTT.

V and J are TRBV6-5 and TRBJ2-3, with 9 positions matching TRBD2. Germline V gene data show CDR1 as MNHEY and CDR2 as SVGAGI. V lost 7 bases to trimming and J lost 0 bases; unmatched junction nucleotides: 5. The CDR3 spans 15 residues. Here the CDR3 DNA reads TGTGCCAGCACCCCGACTAGCGGAAGCACAGATACGCAGTATTTT. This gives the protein CASTPTSGSTDTQYF.

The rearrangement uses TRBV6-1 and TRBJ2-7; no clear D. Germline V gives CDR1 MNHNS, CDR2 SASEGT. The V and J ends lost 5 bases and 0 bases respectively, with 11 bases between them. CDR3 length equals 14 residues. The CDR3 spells CASSLGIGSYEQYF. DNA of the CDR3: TGTGCCAGCAGTTTGGGGATTGGCTCCTACGAGCAGTACTTC.

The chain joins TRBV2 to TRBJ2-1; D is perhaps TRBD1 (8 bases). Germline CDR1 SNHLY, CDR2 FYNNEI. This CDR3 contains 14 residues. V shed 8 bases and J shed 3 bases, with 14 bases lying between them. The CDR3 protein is CASFTGGDYNEQFF. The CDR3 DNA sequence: TGTGCCAGCTTTACAGGGGGGGACTACAATGAGCAGTTCTTC.

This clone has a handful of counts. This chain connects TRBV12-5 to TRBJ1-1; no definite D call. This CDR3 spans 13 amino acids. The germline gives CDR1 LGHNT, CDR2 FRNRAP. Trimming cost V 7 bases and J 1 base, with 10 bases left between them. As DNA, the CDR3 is TGTGCTAGTGCTTTATCAGGGAACACTGAAGCTTTCTTT. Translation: CASALSGNTEAFF.

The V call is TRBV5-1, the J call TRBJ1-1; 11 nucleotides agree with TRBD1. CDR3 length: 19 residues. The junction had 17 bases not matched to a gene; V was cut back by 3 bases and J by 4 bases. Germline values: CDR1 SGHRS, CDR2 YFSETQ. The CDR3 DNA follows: TGCGCCAGCAGCTCCGGGACAGGGGGGCGAATGGCGGTAACCACTGAAGCTTTCTTT. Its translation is CASSSGTGGRMAVTTEAFF.

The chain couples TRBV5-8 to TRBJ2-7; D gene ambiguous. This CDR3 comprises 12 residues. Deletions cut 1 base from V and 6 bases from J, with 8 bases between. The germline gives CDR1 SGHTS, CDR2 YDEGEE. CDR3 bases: TGTGCCAGCAGCTTGTTATCGTCCGAGCAGTACTTC. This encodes CASSLLSSEQYF.

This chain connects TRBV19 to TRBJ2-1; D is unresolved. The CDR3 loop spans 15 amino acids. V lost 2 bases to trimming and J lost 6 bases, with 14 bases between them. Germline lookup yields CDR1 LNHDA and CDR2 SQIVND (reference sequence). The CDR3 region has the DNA TGTGCCAGTAGTATAATAGACACCGTCTCCAATGAGCAGTTCTTC. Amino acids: CASSIIDTVSNEQFF.

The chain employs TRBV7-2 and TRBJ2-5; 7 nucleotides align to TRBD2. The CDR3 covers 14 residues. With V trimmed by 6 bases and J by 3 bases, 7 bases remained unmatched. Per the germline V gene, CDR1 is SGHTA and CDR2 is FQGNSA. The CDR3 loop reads CASRPGGGEETQYF. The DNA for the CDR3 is TGTGCCAGCAGGCCGGGTGGGGGGGAAGAGACCCAGTACTTC.

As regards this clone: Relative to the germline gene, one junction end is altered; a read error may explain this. The CDR3: CASSVGPSSHEQYF. The CDR3 nucleotides read TGTGCCAGCAGCGTGGGACCCTCCTCCCACGAGCAGTACTTC. V gene TRBV7-7 combines with J gene TRBJ2-7, with D perhaps given as TRBD1 or TRBD2 (5 bases each). The germline V gene has CDR1 SSHAT and CDR2 FNYEAQ (reference sequence). The CDR3 is 14 amino acids.

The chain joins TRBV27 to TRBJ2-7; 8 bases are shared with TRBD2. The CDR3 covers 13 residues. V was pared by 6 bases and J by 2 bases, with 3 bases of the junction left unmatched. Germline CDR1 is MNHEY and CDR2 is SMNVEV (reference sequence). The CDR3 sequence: CASRLADAYEQYF. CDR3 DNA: TGTGCCAGCAGACTAGCGGATGCCTACGAGCAGTACTTC.

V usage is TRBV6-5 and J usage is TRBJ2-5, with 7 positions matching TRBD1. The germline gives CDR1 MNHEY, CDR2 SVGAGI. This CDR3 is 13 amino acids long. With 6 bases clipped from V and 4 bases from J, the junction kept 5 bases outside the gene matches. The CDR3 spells CASSWGQRETQYF. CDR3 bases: TGTGCCAGCAGCTGGGGACAGCGAGAGACCCAGTACTTC.

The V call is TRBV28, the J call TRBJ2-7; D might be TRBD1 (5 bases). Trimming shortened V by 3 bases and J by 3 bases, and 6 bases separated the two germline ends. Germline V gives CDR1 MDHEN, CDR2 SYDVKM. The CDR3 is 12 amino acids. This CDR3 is CASSFQGYEQYF. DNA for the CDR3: TGTGCCAGCAGTTTCCAGGGCTACGAGCAGTACTTC.

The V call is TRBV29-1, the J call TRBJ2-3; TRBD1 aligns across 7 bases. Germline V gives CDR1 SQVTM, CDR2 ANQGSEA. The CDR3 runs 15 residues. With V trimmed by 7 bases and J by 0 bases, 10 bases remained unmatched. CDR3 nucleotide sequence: TGCAGCGGAGAATCGGACAGGACTAGCACAGATACGCAGTATTTT. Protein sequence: CSGESDRTSTDTQYF.

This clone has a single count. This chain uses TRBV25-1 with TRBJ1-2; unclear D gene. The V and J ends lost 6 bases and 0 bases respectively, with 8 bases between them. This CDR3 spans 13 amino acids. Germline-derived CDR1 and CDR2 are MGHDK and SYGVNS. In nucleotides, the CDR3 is TGTGCCAGCAGGGACTGCCCTAACTATGGCTACACCTTC. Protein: CASRDCPNYGYTF.

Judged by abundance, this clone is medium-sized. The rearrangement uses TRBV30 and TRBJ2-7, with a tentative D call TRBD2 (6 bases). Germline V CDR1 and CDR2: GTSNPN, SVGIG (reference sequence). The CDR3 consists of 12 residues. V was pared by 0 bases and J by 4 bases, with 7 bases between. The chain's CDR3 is CAWSVRGYEQYF. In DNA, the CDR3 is TGTGCCTGGAGTGTACGGGGGTACGAGCAGTACTTC. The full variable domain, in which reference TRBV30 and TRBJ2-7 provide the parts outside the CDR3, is SQTIHQWPATLVQPVGSPLSLECTVEGTSNPNLYWYRQAAGRGLQLLFYSVGIGQISSEVPQNLSASRPQDRQFILSSKKLLLSDSGFYLCAWSVRGYEQYFGPGTRLTVT.

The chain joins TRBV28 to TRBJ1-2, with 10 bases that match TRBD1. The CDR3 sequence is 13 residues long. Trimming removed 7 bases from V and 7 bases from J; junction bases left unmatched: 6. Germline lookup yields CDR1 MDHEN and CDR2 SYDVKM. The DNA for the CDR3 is TGTGCCAGCACCAGACAGGGGGCGAGTGGCTACACCTTC. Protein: CASTRQGASGYTF.

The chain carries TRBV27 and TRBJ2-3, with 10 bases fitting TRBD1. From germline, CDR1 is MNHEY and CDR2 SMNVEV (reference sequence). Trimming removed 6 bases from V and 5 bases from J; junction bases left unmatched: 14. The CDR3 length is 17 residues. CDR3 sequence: CASSPRTTGGGVDTQYF. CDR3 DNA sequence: TGTGCCAGCAGCCCGCGGACGACAGGGGGCGGGGTAGATACGCAGTATTTT.

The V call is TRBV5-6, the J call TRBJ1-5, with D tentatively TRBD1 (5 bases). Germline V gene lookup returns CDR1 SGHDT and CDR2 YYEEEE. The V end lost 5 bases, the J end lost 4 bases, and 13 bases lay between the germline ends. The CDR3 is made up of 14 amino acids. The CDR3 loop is CASSWGGVNQPQHF. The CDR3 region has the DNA TGTGCCAGCAGTTGGGGAGGGGTTAATCAGCCCCAGCATTTT.